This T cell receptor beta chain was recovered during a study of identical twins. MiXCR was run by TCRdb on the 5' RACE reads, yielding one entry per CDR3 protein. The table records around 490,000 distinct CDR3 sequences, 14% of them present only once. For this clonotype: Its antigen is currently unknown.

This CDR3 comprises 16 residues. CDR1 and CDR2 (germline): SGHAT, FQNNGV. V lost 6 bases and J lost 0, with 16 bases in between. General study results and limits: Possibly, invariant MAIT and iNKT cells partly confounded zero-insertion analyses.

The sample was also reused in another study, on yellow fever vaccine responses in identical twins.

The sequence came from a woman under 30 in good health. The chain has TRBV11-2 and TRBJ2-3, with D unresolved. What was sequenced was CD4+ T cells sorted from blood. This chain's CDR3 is CASSFKQQTSTDTQYF. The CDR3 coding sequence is TGTGCCAGCAGTTTTAAGCAACAGACTAGCACAGATACGCAGTATTTT.